These 27 T cell receptor beta chains were all obtained from the same sample, sequenced in a study of T-cell reconstitution after alpha-beta-depleted transplantation in children. For TCRbeta, the library was prepared with unique molecular identifiers. TCRdb reanalysed the PCR reads using MiXCR and keeps one entry per CDR3 protein. This table holds around 200,000 distinct CDR3 sequences, approximately 6.8% found once. The source was PBMCs from the stem cell graft donor, collected from the stem cell graft. All receptors derive from a human donor who donated a stem cell graft to a child with Wiskott-Aldrich syndrome.

This clonotype came up many times. This sequence joins TRBV27 and TRBJ1-2, with 9 bases aligning to TRBD1. The V segment lost 3 bases and the J segment 4 bases; nucleotides outside the gene matches: 12. This CDR3 has 17 amino acids. The germline V gene has CDR1 MNHEY and CDR2 SMNVEV (reference sequence). CDR3 DNA: TGTGCCAGCAGTTTCGTTGGACCGGGACAGGGTGTCTATGGCTACACCTTC. As protein: CASSFVGPGQGVYGYTF.

This clonotype was observed a handful of times. The chain is built from TRBV18 and TRBJ2-1; 9 positions agree with TRBD1. This CDR3 region has 15 residues. Germline V lookup: CDR1 KGHSH, CDR2 LQKENI. After removal of 3 bases from V and 5 bases from J, the junction contained 5 bases not matched to a gene. For the CDR3, the DNA is TGTGCCAGCTCACCTCGACAGGGGGGAGACAATGAGCAGTTCTTC. The encoded protein is CASSPRQGGDNEQFF.

This clonotype was picked up many times. The V call is TRBV5-1, the J call TRBJ2-7; D uncertain. V lost 5 bases to trimming and J lost 5 bases, with 17 bases between them. Germline-derived CDR1 and CDR2 are SGHRS and YFSETQ. The CDR3 loop spans 14 amino acids. CDR3 protein: CASSLSLYRDEQYF. The CDR3 nucleotides are TGCGCCAGCAGTTTGAGCCTATATAGGGACGAGCAGTACTTC.

This clonotype occurred a few times. V gene TRBV19 combines with J gene TRBJ2-2; TRBD1 matches 8 bases. The length of the CDR3 is 16 residues. Germline CDR1 is LNHDA and CDR2 is SQIVND (reference sequence). The V gene end was trimmed by 7 bases and the J gene end by 1 base; junction bases not matched to a gene: 8. Here the CDR3 DNA reads TGTGCCAGTACCTCATTGGGGACAGGGAACACCGGGGAGCTGTTTTTT. The encoded protein is CASTSLGTGNTGELFF.

This chain joins TRBV27 and TRBJ2-7; D not resolved. The germline V gene encodes CDR1 MNHEY and CDR2 SMNVEV (reference sequence). The CDR3 length is 19 residues. The V gene lost 5 bases and the J gene lost 7 bases, with 33 bases spanning the gap. DNA for the CDR3: TGTGCCAGCAGTCCCGGGTCGGCAGGACGCCGCCTTCGAAACGGGGAGCAGTACTTC. It encodes CASSPGSAGRRLRNGEQYF.

This clonotype was seen a handful of times. The genes are TRBV29-1 and TRBJ1-1, with 7 bases lining up with TRBD1. This CDR3 comprises 16 residues. Trimming at V came to 1 base and at J to 3 bases, leaving 11 bases not matched to a gene. Germline CDR1 reads SQVTM; CDR2 reads ANQGSEA. The CDR3 here is CSVEVPRGLGDTEAFF. The CDR3 DNA reads TGCAGCGTTGAAGTTCCCAGGGGGTTAGGGGACACTGAAGCTTTCTTT.

The chain recombines TRBV7-6 with TRBJ2-1; the match to TRBD2 covers 16 bases. CDR1 is SGHVS and CDR2 is FNYEAQ in the germline V gene. The CDR3 length is 18 residues. V was pared by 4 bases and J by 8 bases, with 11 bases of the junction left unmatched. The CDR3, as DNA: TGTGCCAGCAGCTCCGTCCCGGGACTAGCGGGAGGGCCCCATGAGCAGTTCTTC. Encoded protein: CASSSVPGLAGGPHEQFF.

Concerning this clonotype: A much larger clonotype is one base distant, so this may be a read error. The chain links TRBV12-3 or TRBV12-4 to TRBJ2-7; D may correspond to TRBD1 or TRBD2 (5 bases each). This CDR3 spans 14 amino acids. CDR3 protein: CASRARGVGYEQHF. The CDR3 coding sequence is TGTGCCAGCAGGGCGAGAGGGGTAGGCTACGAGCAGCACTTC.

This clonotype came up many times. The chain employs TRBV6-1 and TRBJ1-2; D not resolved. Trimming left V 5 bases short and J 0 bases short, with 13 bases between. Germline assignment: CDR1 MNHNS and CDR2 SASEGT. There are 15 residues in the CDR3. CDR3 nucleotide sequence: TGTGCCAGCAGTCCCCGAGAACCAACTAACTATGGCTACACCTTC. Its translation is CASSPREPTNYGYTF.

This clonotype was observed many times. The CDR3 nucleotides are TGTGCCAGCAGTCCAGGGGGAAGTAACACTGAAGCTTTCTTT. Protein sequence: CASSPGGSNTEAFF. V gene TRBV12-3 or TRBV12-4 combines with J gene TRBJ1-1, with 7 bases matching TRBD1. Unmatched junction bases numbered 5, after V lost 5 bases and J lost 2 bases. CDR3 length: 14 residues.

This clonotype was counted ten times or more. The rearrangement joins TRBV5-1 to TRBJ2-7, with TRBD1 matching 7 bases. The germline CDR1 and CDR2 sequences are SGHRS and YFSETQ. V gave up 0 bases and J gave up 0 bases; unmatched junction bases: 3. The CDR3 contains 15 residues. For the CDR3, the DNA is TGCGCCAGCAGCTTGGCGGGGACAGCCTCCTACGAGCAGTACTTC. Its translation is CASSLAGTASYEQYF. The full variable domain, its missing parts supplied by reference TRBV5-1 and TRBJ2-7, is KAGVTQTPRYLIKTRGQQVTLSCSPISGHRSVSWYQQTPGQGLQFLFEYFSETQRNKGNFPGRFSGRQFSNSRSEMNVSTLELGDSALYLCASSLAGTASYEQYFGPGTRLTVT.

The sample holds many counts of this clonotype. The chain joins TRBV25-1 to TRBJ2-7; D gene unclear. The germline V gene encodes CDR1 MGHDK and CDR2 SYGVNS. The CDR3 totals 13 residues. V lost 3 bases and J lost 1, with 7 bases in between. The CDR3 bases are TGTGCCAGCAGTGATAGTTCTTCCTACGAGCAGTACTTC. Its translation is CASSDSSSYEQYF.

This clonotype was counted ten times or more. The chain links TRBV7-2 to TRBJ1-2; maybe TRBD1 (5 bases). Germline CDR1 is SGHTA and CDR2 is FQGNSA. The CDR3 has 13 amino acids. Between the trimmed V and J ends, which lost 5 bases and 8 bases, there was a span of 15 bases. CDR3 bases: TGTGCCAGCAGCATCAGGGACGCCAGCGGCTACACCTTC. Translation gives CASSIRDASGYTF.

This clonotype was seen repeatedly, ten times or more. The rearrangement joins TRBV4-3 to TRBJ2-1; possibly TRBD2 for D (6 bases). Trimming removed 0 bases at V and 3 bases at J, with 12 bases between. The CDR3 is 16 amino acids. Germline lookup yields CDR1 LGHNA and CDR2 YSLEER. The CDR3 nucleotides read TGCGCCAGCAGCCAAGAGCCGGGAGTAATCTACAATGAGCAGTTCTTC. It specifies CASSQEPGVIYNEQFF.

This clonotype was picked up many times. V usage is TRBV25-1 and J usage is TRBJ2-1; D is unclear. The CDR3 is 10 residues long. Germline values: CDR1 MGHDK, CDR2 SYGVNS. V lost 9 bases and J lost 5, with 5 bases in between. CDR3 nucleotides: TGTGCCAGGAAAAACAATGAGCAGTTCTTC. It yields the protein CARKNNEQFF.

This clonotype was counted ten times or more. DNA of the CDR3: TGTGCCAGCAACCACCTCGGGGGATGGAAGACCGGGGAGCTGTTTTTT. Residues: CASNHLGGWKTGELFF. The chain has TRBV3-1 and TRBJ2-2; tentative D call: TRBD2 (6 bases). This CDR3 has 16 amino acids. V lost 7 bases and J 5 bases, leaving 20 bases between the germline ends. CDR1 LGHDT and CDR2 YNNKEL come from the germline V gene (reference sequence).

Ten or more counts support this clonotype. V usage is TRBV12-3 or TRBV12-4 and J usage is TRBJ1-1; 8 nucleotides align to TRBD1. Trimming at V came to 3 bases and at J to 9 bases, leaving 9 bases not matched to a gene. CDR3 length: 14 residues. The CDR3 region has the DNA TGTGCCAGCAGTTTTGGGACAGGCACTTTTCAAGCTTTCTTT. Amino acid sequence: CASSFGTGTFQAFF.

V usage is TRBV14 and J usage is TRBJ2-7; no clear D. V was clipped by 3 bases and J by 0 bases, with 9 bases between them. Germline V lookup: CDR1 SGHDN, CDR2 FVKESK. This CDR3 spans 14 amino acids. The CDR3 reads CASSQIMSSYEQYF. The CDR3 DNA reads TGTGCCAGCAGCCAGATTATGTCCTCCTACGAGCAGTACTTC.

This clonotype has ten or more counts. The gene calls are TRBV20-1 and TRBJ1-2; 7 nucleotides match TRBD1. Germline assignment: CDR1 DFQATT and CDR2 SNEGSKA (reference sequence). The junction had 17 bases not matched to a gene; V was cut back by 3 bases and J by 1 base. The CDR3 is 18 residues long. CDR3 in DNA: TGCAGTGCTAGCCTCAGAGGGACAGACACGAATTTTAACTATGGCTACACCTTC. Protein sequence: CSASLRGTDTNFNYGYTF.

On this clonotype: This clone may be a read error of a much larger clone one base away. V gene TRBV20-1 combines with J gene TRBJ2-3; weak D call: TRBD1 (7 bases). This CDR3 contains 11 residues. The V gene's germline CDR1 is DFQATT and CDR2 SNEGSKA (reference sequence). CDR3 in DNA: TGCAGTGCTATCAGGGGGGATATGCAGTATTTT. The encoded protein is CSAIRGDMQYF.

Note on this clonotype: This clone may be a read error of a much larger clone one base away. The DNA for the CDR3 is TGCTGTGCTAGAGATGTAGTACAGGCGAACACTGAAGCTTTCTTT. It is translated as CCARDVVQANTEAFF. The gene calls are TRBV20-1 and TRBJ1-1; a weak D match, TRBD1 (5 bases). In germline, CDR1 is DFQATT, CDR2 SNEGSKA (reference sequence). This CDR3 is built from 15 residues.

In this sample, this clonotype turned up many times. A read error may produce the germline difference seen at one junction end. The V and J genes are TRBV12-3 or TRBV12-4 and TRBJ1-2; no clear D. The CDR3 contains 10 residues. This CDR3 is CASSSVASDF. Written as DNA, the CDR3 is TGTGCCAGCAGTTCCGTAGCTTCCGATTTC.

This clonotype was recorded at least ten times. The chain is built from TRBV15 and TRBJ2-2; D is possibly TRBD1 (6 bases). The germline V gene has CDR1 LNHNV and CDR2 YYDKDF (reference sequence). The CDR3 loop spans 15 amino acids. The V end lost 1 base, the J end lost 7 bases, and 13 bases lay between the germline ends. CDR3 amino acids: CATSRGGRRDGELFF. CDR3 nucleotide sequence: TGTGCCACCAGCAGAGGGGGGCGACGGGACGGGGAGCTGTTTTTT. The full variable domain, completed using reference TRBV15 and TRBJ2-2, is DAMVIQNPRYQVTQFGKPVTLSCSQTLNHNVMYWYQQKSSQAPKLLFHYYDKDFNNEADTPDNFQSRRPNTSFCFLDIRSPGLGDTAMYLCATSRGGRRDGELFFGEGSRLTVL.

In its sample, this clonotype was seen many times. The chain couples TRBV5-5 to TRBJ2-3; D possibly corresponds to TRBD2 (6 bases). The CDR3 runs to 16 residues. V shed 4 bases and J shed 6 bases, with 21 bases lying between them. The germline V gene encodes CDR1 SGHKS and CDR2 YYEKEE (reference sequence). This chain's CDR3 is CASSLGGPRESDTQYF. The CDR3 DNA reads TGTGCCAGCAGCCTTGGAGGGCCCCGGGAGTCGGATACGCAGTATTTT.

The V and J genes are TRBV6-5 and TRBJ2-7; 9 bases are a match to TRBD1. V was clipped by 3 bases and J by 6 bases; unmatched bases: 12. The CDR3 spans 16 residues. Germline V CDR1 and CDR2: MNHEY, SVGAGI. CDR3 DNA sequence: TGTGCCAGCAGTTATACTCCGGGACAGGGTTCATCCGAGCAGTACTTC. Translating it yields CASSYTPGQGSSEQYF.

This clonotype was detected many times. The chain has TRBV12-3 or TRBV12-4 and TRBJ1-1, with TRBD1 matching over 9 bases. The CDR3 is made up of 15 amino acids. V trimming: 7 bases; J trimming: 10 bases; junction bases outside the gene matches: 16. This CDR3 is CASNPAGTGRDGAFF. The CDR3 bases are TGTGCCAGCAACCCAGCCGGGACAGGGAGGGATGGAGCTTTCTTT.

This clonotype was seen at least ten times. The gene calls are TRBV20-1 and TRBJ1-1, with 7 bases fitting TRBD1. V lost 6 bases, J lost 3 bases, and 7 bases stayed unmatched. This CDR3 comprises 13 residues. Germline V CDR1 and CDR2: DFQATT, SNEGSKA (reference sequence). For the CDR3, the DNA is TGCAGTGCCCTCACAGGGGCCGACACTGAAGCTTTCTTT. This sequence encodes CSALTGADTEAFF.